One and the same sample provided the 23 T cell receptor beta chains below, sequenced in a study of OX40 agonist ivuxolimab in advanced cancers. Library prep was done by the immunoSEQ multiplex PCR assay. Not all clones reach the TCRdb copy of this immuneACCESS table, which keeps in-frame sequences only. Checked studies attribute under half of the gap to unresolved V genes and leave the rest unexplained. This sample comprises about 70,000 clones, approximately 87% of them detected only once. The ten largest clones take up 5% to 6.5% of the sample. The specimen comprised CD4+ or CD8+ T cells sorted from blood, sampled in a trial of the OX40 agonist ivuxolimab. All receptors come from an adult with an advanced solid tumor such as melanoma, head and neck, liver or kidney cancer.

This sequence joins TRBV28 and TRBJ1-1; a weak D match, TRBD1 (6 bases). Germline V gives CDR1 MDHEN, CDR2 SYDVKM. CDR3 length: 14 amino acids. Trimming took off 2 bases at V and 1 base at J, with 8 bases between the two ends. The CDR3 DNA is TGTGCCAGCAGTTTAGTCAGGGGGAACACTGAAGCTTTCTTT. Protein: CASSLVRGNTEAFF.

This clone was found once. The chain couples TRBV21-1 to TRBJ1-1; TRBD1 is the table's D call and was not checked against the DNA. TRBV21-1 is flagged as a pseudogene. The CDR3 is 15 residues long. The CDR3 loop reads CASSLRDRANTEAFF. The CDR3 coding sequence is TGTGCCAGCAGCCTTCGGGACAGGGCGAACACTGAAGCTTTCTTT.

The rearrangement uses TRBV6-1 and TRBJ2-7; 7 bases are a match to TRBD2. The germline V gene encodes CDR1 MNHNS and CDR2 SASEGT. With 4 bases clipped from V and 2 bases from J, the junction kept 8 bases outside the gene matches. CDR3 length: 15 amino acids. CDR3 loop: CASSGEGRAAYEQYF. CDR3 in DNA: TGTGCCAGCAGTGGAGAAGGGAGGGCCGCCTACGAGCAGTACTTC.

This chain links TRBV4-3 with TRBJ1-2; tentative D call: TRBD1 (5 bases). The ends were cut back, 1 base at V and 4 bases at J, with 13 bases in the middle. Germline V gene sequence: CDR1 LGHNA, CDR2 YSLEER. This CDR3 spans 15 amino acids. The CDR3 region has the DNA TGCGCCAGCAGCCAAGCTGGGACGGAGCTCTATGGCTACACCTTC. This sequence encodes CASSQAGTELYGYTF.

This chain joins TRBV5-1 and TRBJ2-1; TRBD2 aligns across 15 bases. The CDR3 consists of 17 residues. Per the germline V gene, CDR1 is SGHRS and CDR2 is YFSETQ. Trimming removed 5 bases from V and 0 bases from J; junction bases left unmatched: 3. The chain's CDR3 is CASRRTSGRASYNEQFF. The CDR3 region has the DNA TGCGCCAGCAGGAGGACTAGCGGGAGGGCCTCCTACAATGAGCAGTTCTTC.

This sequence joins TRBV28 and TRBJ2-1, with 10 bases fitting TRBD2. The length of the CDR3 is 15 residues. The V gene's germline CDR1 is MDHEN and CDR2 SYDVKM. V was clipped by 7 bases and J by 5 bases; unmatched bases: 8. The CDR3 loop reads CASITPAGGNNEQFF. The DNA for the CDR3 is TGTGCCAGCATCACTCCAGCGGGAGGGAACAATGAGCAGTTCTTC. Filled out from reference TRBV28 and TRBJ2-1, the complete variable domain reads DVKVTQSSRYLVKRTGEKVFLECVQDMDHENMFWYRQDPGLGLRLIYFSYDVKMKEKGDIPEGYSVSREKKERFSLILESASTNQTSMYLCASITPAGGNNEQFFGPGTRLTVL.

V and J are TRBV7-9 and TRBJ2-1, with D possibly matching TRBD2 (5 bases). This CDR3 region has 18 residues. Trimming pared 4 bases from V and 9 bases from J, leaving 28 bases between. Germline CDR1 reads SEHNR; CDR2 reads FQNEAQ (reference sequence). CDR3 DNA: TGTGCCAGCAGCTCAGACAACTTTGGGTCCGGCGGAGGTGGTGAGCAGTTCTTC. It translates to CASSSDNFGSGGGGEQFF. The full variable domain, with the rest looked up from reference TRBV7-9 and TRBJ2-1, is DTGVSQNPRHKITKRGQNVTFRCDPISEHNRLYWYRQTLGQGPEFLTYFQNEAQLEKSRLLSDRFSAERPKGSFSTLEIQRTEQGDSAMYLCASSSDNFGSGGGGEQFFGPGTRLTVL.

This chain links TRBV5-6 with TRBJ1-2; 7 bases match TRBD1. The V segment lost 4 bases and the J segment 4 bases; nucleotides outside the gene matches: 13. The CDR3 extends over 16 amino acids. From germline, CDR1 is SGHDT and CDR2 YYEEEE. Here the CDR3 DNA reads TGTGCCAGCAGCCTGGCCGGGACAGCCTGGGTCTATGGCTACACCTTC. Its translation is CASSLAGTAWVYGYTF.

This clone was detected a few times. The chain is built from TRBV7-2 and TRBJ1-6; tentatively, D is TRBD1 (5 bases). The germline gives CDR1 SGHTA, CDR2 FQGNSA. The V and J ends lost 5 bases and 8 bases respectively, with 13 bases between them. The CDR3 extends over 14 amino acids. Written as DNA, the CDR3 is TGTGCCAGCAGCATAGTGGGGGGTGATTCACCCCTCCACTTT. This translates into CASSIVGGDSPLHF.

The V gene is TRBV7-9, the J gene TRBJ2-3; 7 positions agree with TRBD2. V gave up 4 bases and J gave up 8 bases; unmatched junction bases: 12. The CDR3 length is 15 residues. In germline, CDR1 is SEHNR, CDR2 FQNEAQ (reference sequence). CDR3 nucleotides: TGTGCCAGCAGCTCCCGCCCGCTACTAGCGACTACGCAGTATTTT. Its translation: CASSSRPLLATTQYF.

CDR3 amino acids: CASSQEVAYSTDTQYF. The CDR3, as DNA: TGTGCCAGCAGCCAAGAAGTAGCCTATAGCACAGATACGCAGTATTTT. The chain employs TRBV4-2 and TRBJ2-3; D is unresolved. The CDR3 totals 16 residues. The germline V gene has CDR1 LGHNA and CDR2 YNFKEQ. V was trimmed by 0 bases and J by 0 bases, leaving 10 bases between them.

The CDR3 spells CASSEETGVEAFF. The CDR3 DNA reads as TGTGCCAGCAGTGAGGAGACGGGGGTTGAAGCTTTCTTT. The rearrangement links TRBV6-1 to TRBJ1-1; weak D call: TRBD1 (5 bases). The CDR3 is 13 residues long. Germline CDR1 is MNHNS and CDR2 is SASEGT. V was clipped by 3 bases and J by 7 bases, with 12 bases between them.

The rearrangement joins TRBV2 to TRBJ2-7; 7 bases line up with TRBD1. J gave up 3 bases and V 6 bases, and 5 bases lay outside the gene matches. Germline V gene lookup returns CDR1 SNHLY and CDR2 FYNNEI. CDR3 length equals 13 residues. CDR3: CASSRTGLYEQYF. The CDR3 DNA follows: TGTGCCAGCAGCCGGACAGGCCTCTACGAGCAGTACTTC.

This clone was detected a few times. The CDR3 sequence: CASSLLVGQGSDTQYF. CDR3 coding DNA: TGTGCCAGCAGCTTATTAGTAGGACAGGGGTCAGATACGCAGTATTTT. The V gene is TRBV7-8, the J gene TRBJ2-3, with 9 bases that match TRBD1. Per the germline V gene, CDR1 is SGHVS and CDR2 is FQNEAQ. The CDR3 sequence is 16 residues long. V was clipped by 2 bases and J by 4 bases; unmatched bases: 7.

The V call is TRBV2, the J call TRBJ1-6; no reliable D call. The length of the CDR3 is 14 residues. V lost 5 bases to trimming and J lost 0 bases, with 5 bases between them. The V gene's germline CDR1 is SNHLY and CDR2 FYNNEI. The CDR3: CASSQSSYNSPLHF. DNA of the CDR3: TGTGCCAGCAGTCAGAGCTCCTATAATTCACCCCTCCACTTT.

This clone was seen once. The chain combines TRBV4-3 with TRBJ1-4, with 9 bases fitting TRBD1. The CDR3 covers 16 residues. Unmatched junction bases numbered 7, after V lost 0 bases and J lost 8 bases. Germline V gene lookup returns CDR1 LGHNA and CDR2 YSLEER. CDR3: CASSQDRTGDGEKLFF. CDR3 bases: TGCGCCAGCAGCCAAGATAGGACAGGGGACGGCGAAAAACTGTTTTTT.

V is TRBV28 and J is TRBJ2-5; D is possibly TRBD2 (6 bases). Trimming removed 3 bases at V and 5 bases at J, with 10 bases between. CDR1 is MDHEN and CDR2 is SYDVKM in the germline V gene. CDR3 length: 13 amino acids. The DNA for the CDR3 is TGTGCCAGCAGTTTCTTCGGAGGGGAGACCCAGTACTTC. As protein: CASSFFGGETQYF.

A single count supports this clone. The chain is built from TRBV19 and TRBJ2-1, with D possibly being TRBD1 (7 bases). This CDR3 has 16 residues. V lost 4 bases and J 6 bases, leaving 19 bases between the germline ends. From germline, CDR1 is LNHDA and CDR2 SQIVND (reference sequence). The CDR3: CASSKRGPGTRNEQFF. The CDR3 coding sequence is TGTGCCAGTAGTAAAAGGGGGCCCGGGACTCGCAATGAGCAGTTCTTC.

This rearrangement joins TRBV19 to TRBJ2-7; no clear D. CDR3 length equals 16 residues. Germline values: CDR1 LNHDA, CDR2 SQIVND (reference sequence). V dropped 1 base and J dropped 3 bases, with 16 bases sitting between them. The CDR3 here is CASSIAGRPVIYEQYF. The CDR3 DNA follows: TGTGCCAGTAGTATAGCAGGTCGGCCGGTAATCTACGAGCAGTACTTC. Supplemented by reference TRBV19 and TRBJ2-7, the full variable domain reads DGGITQSPKYLFRKEGQNVTLSCEQNLNHDAMYWYRQDPGQGLRLIYYSQIVNDFQKGDIAEGYSVSREKKESFPLTVTSAQKNPTAFYLCASSIAGRPVIYEQYFGPGTRLTVT.

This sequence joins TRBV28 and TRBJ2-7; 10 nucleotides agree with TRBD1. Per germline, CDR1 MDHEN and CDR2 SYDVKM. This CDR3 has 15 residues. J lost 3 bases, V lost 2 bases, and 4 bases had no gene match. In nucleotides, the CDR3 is TGTGCCAGCAGTTTAGGGGGACAGGGGAACTACGAGCAGTACTTC. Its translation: CASSLGGQGNYEQYF.

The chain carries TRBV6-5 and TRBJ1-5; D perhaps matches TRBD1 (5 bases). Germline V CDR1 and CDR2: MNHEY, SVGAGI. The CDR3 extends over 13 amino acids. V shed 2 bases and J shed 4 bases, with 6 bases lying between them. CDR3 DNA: TGTGCCAGCAGTTACCCAGGGAATCAGCCCCAGCATTTT. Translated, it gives CASSYPGNQPQHF.

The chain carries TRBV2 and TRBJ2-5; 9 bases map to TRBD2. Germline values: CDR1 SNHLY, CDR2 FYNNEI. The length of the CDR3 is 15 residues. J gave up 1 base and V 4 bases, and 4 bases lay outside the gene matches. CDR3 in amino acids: CASSGLAGAQETQYF. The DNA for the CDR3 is TGTGCCAGCAGTGGATTAGCGGGGGCCCAAGAGACCCAGTACTTC.

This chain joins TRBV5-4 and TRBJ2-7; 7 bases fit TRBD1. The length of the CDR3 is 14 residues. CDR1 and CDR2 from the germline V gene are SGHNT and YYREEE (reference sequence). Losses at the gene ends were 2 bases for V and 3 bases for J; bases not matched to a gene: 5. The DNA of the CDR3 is TGTGCCAGCAGCTTAAGTACAGGGGACTACGAGCAGTACTTC. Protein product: CASSLSTGDYEQYF.